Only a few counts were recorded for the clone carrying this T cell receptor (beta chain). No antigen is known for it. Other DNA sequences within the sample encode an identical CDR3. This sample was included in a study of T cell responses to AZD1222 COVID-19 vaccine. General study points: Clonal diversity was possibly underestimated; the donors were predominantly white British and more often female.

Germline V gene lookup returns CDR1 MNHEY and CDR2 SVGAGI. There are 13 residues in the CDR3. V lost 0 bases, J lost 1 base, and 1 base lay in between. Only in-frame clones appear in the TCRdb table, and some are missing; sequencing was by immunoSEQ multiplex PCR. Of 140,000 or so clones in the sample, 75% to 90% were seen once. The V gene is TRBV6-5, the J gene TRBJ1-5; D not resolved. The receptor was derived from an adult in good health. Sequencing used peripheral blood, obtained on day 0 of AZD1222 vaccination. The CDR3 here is CASSYSSNQPQHF. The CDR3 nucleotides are TGTGCCAGCAGTTACTCGAGCAATCAGCCCCAGCATTTT.